These 10 T cell receptor beta chains were sequenced from one sample in a study of blood T cell repertoires in COVID-19. TCRdb's table, derived via immunoSEQ multiplex PCR, lists solely in-frame clones and lacks some. The data contain around 300,000 clones, 85% of them singletons. The material sequenced was peripheral blood. These receptors came from a human donor in a cohort sampled during active COVID-19.

V usage is TRBV4-1 and J usage is TRBJ2-2; possibly TRBD1 for D (6 bases). The CDR3 has 19 amino acids. V was pared by 5 bases and J by 2 bases, with 24 bases between. Germline CDR1 and CDR2: MGHRA and YSYEKL. The CDR3 region is CASSEGPGQRKTNTGELFF. As DNA, the CDR3 is TGCGCCAGCAGCGAGGGACCGGGACAACGCAAGACTAACACCGGGGAGCTGTTTTTT.

The sample holds a few counts of this clone. Being one base from a much bigger clone, this may be a read error. This chain connects TRBV6-5 to TRBJ2-1; 12 nucleotides agree with TRBD1. This CDR3 contains 14 residues. CDR1 MNHEY and CDR2 SVGAGI come from the germline V gene. The junction had 5 bases not matched to a gene; V was cut back by 6 bases and J by 8 bases. This chain's CDR3 is CASRPGQGAYEQFF. The CDR3 region has the DNA TGTGCCAGCAGACCGGGACAGGGGGCCTATGAGCAGTTCTTC.

The V call is TRBV10-3, the J call TRBJ2-1; 11 bases are a match to TRBD2. The CDR3 sequence is 16 residues long. The germline CDR1 and CDR2 sequences are ENHRY and SYGVKD. J gave up 0 bases and V 4 bases, and 2 bases lay outside the gene matches. The CDR3 DNA reads TGTGCCATCAGTGGACTAGCGGGGAGCTCCTACAATGAGCAGTTCTTC. Amino acids: CAISGLAGSSYNEQFF.

The J gene is TRBJ2-1, the V gene TRBV9, with D maybe TRBD2 (7 bases). Trimming took 5 bases from V and 0 from J, leaving 12 bases between them. The CDR3 runs to 15 residues. Per the germline V gene, CDR1 is SGDLS and CDR2 is YYNGEE. CDR3 in amino acids: CASSSGEGSYNEQFF. Written as DNA, the CDR3 is TGTGCCAGCAGTTCAGGGGAGGGCTCCTACAATGAGCAGTTCTTC.

The chain links TRBV6-1 to TRBJ2-7; 8 nucleotides line up with TRBD1. The CDR3 is made up of 18 amino acids. Germline loops: CDR1 MNHNS, CDR2 SASEGT. The V gene end was trimmed by 6 bases and the J gene end by 3 bases; junction bases not matched to a gene: 19. In DNA form, the CDR3 reads TGTGCCAGCAGCGAACACCTTACTTCTCCGGGACAGGACTACGAGCAGTACTTC. This translates into CASSEHLTSPGQDYEQYF.

The V call is TRBV5-1, the J call TRBJ1-1, with 10 bases fitting TRBD1. V trimming: 3 bases; J trimming: 5 bases; junction bases outside the gene matches: 7. Germline V gene sequence: CDR1 SGHRS, CDR2 YFSETQ. This CDR3 is 15 amino acids long. CDR3 protein: CASSWGQGQGTEAFF. The DNA of the CDR3 is TGCGCCAGCAGCTGGGGACAGGGGCAGGGAACTGAAGCTTTCTTT.

The chain combines TRBV29-1 with TRBJ2-2; 14 bases match TRBD2. With V trimmed by 7 bases and J by 5 bases, 9 bases remained unmatched. The germline V gene encodes CDR1 SQVTM and CDR2 ANQGSEA. The CDR3 totals 16 residues. The CDR3 DNA reads TGCAGCGCTCTTGGGACTAGCGGGAGAAAAACCGGGGAGCTGTTTTTT. It yields the protein CSALGTSGRKTGELFF.

The V call is TRBV19, the J call TRBJ2-1; D is uncertain. Per germline, CDR1 LNHDA and CDR2 SQIVND (reference sequence). Trimming took off 4 bases at V and 7 bases at J, with 8 bases between the two ends. This CDR3 region has 12 residues. The CDR3 DNA follows: TGTGCCAGTAGTACCCAAAAAAATGAGCAGTTCTTC. Its protein is CASSTQKNEQFF.

V usage is TRBV11-2 and J usage is TRBJ2-1; possibly TRBD1 for D (6 bases). Germline V CDR1 and CDR2: SGHAT, FQNNGV. V was shortened by 5 bases and J by 7 bases, with 18 bases between the two germline ends. The CDR3 extends over 15 amino acids. Here the CDR3 DNA reads TGTGCCAGCAGCCTAGGGTCGGGACACCTAAATGAGCAGTTCTTC. Translation: CASSLGSGHLNEQFF.

The rearrangement links TRBV28 to TRBJ2-1; TRBD2 matches at 8 bases. Germline CDR1 and CDR2: MDHEN and SYDVKM. V shed 6 bases, J shed 8 bases, and the junction held 12 bases outside the gene matches. This CDR3 region has 15 residues. CDR3 region: CASSRGGPLSDEQFF. CDR3 bases: TGTGCCAGCAGCCGGGGGGGCCCTTTGTCGGATGAGCAGTTCTTC.